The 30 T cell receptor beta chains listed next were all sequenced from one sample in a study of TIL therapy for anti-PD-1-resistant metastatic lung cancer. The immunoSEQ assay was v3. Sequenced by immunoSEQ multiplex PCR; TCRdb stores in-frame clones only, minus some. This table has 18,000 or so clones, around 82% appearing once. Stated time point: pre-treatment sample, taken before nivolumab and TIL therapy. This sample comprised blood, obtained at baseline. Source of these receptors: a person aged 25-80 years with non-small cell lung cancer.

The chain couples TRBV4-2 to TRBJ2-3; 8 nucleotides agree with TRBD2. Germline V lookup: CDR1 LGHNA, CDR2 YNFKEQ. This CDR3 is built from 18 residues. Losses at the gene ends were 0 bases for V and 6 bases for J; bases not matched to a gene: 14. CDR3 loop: CASSQDRVPGLGADTQYF. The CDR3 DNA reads TGTGCCAGCAGCCAAGACAGGGTCCCGGGACTAGGGGCGGATACGCAGTATTTT.

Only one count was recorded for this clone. DNA of the CDR3: TGTGCCAGCAGCTTAAAGTGGGGGTGGGGCTACGAGCAGTACTTC. Its translation: CASSLKWGWGYEQYF. V gene TRBV7-2 combines with J gene TRBJ2-7; D might be TRBD1 or TRBD2, each matching 5 bases. V was pared by 2 bases and J by 3 bases, with 14 bases between. The CDR3 extends over 15 amino acids. In germline, CDR1 is SGHTA, CDR2 FQGNSA.

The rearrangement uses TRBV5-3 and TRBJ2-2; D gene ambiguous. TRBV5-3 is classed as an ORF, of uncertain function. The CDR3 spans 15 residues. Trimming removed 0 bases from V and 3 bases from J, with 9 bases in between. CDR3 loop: CARSLGVADTGELFF. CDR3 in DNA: TGTGCCAGAAGCTTGGGGGTGGCAGACACCGGGGAGCTGTTTTTT.

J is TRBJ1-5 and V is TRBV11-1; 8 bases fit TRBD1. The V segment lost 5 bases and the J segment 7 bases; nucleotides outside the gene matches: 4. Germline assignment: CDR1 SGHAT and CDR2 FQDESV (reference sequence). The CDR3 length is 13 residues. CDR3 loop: CASSRGQAQPQHF. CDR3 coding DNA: TGTGCCAGCAGCCGGGGACAGGCCCAGCCCCAGCATTTT.

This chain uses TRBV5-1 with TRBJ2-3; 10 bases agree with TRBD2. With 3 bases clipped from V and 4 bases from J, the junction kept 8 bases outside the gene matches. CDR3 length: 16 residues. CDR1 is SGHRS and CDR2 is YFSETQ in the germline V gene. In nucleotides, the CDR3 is TGCGCCAGCAGCTCACCAGCGGGGGGGCCGGCAGATACGCAGTATTTT. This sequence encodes CASSSPAGGPADTQYF.

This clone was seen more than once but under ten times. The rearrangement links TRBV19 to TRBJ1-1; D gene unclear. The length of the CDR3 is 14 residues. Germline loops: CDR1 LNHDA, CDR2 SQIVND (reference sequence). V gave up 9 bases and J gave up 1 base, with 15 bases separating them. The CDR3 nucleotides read TGTGCCAGCTCGATCCCAGGAAAGAACACTGAAGCTTTCTTT. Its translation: CASSIPGKNTEAFF.

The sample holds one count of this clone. The CDR3 nucleotides are TGTGCCAGCAGGGGGCGGGATTACACTGAAGCTTTCTTT. The encoded protein is CASRGRDYTEAFF. The genes are TRBV28 and TRBJ1-1; D possibly corresponds to TRBD1 (5 bases). This CDR3 spans 13 amino acids. The germline V gene encodes CDR1 MDHEN and CDR2 SYDVKM. The ends were cut back, 6 bases at V and 3 bases at J, with 11 bases in the middle.

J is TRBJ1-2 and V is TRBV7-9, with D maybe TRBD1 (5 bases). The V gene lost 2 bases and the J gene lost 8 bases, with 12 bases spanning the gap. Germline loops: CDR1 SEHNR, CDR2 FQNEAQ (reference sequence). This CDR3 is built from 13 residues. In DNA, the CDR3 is TGTGCCAGCAGCTTACAGGGATCCTCCGGCTACACCTTC. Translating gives CASSLQGSSGYTF.

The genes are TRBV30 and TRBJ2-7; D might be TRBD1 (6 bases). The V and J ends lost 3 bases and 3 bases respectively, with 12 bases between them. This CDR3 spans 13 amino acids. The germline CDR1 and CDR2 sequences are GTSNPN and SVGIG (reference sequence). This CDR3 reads CAWSADRNYEQYF. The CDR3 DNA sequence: TGTGCCTGGAGCGCGGACAGAAACTACGAGCAGTACTTC.

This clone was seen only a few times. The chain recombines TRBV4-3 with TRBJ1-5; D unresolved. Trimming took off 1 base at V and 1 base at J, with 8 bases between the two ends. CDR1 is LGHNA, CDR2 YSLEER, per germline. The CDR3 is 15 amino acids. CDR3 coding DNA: TGCGCCAGCAGCCAAGGATATAACAGCAATCAGCCCCAGCATTTT. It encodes CASSQGYNSNQPQHF.

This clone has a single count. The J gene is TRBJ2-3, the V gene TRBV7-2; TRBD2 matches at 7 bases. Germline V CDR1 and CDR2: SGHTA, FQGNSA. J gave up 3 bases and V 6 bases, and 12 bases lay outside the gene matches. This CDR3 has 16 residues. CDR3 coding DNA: TGTGCCAGCAGTCATCGTGGCGGGGGACCGACAGATACGCAGTATTTT. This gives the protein CASSHRGGGPTDTQYF.

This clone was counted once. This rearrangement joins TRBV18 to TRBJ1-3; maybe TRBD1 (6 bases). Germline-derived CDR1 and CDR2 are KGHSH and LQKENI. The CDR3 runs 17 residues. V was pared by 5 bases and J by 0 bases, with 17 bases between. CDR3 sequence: CASSWEGGQRSGNTIYF. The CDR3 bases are TGTGCCAGCTCATGGGAGGGCGGACAGCGCTCTGGAAACACCATATATTTT. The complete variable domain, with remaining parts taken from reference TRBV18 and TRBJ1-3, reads NAGVMQNPRHLVRRRGQEARLRCSPMKGHSHVYWYRQLPEEGLKFMVYLQKENIIDESGMPKERFSAEFPKEGPSILRIQQVVRGDSAAYFCASSWEGGQRSGNTIYFGEGSWLTVV.

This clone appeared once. CDR3: CASSLRIGSSGRNEQYF. DNA for the CDR3: TGTGCCAGCAGCTTAAGGATAGGATCTAGCGGGAGGAACGAGCAGTACTTC. The chain has TRBV7-2 and TRBJ2-7; TRBD2 agrees at 11 bases. The CDR3 sequence is 17 residues long. Germline CDR1 SGHTA, CDR2 FQGNSA. After removal of 2 bases from V and 5 bases from J, the junction contained 11 bases not matched to a gene.

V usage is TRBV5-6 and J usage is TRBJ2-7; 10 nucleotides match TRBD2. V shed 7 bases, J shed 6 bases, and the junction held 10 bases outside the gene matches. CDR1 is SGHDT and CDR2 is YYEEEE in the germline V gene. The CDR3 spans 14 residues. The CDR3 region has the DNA TGTGCCAGCGGCGACGGACTAGCGGCCTCCGAGCAGTACTTC. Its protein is CASGDGLAASEQYF.

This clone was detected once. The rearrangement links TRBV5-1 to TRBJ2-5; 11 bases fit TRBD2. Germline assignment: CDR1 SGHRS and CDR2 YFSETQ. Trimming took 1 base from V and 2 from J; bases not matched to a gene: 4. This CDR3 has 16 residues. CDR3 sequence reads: CASSLWLAGGQETQYF. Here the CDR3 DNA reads TGCGCCAGCAGCTTGTGGCTAGCGGGGGGACAAGAGACCCAGTACTTC.

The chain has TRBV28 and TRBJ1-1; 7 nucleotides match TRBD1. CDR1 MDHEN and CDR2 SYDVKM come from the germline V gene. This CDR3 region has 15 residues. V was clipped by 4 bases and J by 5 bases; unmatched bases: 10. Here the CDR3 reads CASSSTTGRVTEAFF. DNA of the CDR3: TGTGCCAGCAGTTCTACGACAGGGAGGGTAACTGAAGCTTTCTTT.

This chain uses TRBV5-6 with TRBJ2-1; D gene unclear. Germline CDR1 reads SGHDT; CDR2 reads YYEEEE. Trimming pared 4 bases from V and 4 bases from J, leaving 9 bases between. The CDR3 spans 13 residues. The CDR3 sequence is CASSLSSYNEQFF. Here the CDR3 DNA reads TGTGCCAGCAGCCTCTCAAGTTACAATGAGCAGTTCTTC.

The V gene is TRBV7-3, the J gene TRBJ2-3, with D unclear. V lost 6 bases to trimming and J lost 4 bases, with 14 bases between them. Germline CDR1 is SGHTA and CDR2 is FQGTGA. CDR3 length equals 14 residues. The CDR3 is CASSISRPPDTQYF. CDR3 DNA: TGTGCCAGCAGTATTTCTAGGCCCCCAGATACGCAGTATTTT.

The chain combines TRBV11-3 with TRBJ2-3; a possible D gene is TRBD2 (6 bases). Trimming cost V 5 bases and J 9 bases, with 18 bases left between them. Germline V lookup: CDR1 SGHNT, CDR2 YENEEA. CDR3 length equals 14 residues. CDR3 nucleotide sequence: TGTGCCAGCAGCGTTCGGACTACGGATGGAACGCAGTATTTT. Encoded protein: CASSVRTTDGTQYF.

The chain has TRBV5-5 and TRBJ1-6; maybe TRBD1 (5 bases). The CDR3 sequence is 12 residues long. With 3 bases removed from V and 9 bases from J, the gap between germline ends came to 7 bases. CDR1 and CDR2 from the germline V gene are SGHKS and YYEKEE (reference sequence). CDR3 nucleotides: TGTGCCAGCAGCTCCACAGGTTCACCCCTCCACTTT. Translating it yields CASSSTGSPLHF. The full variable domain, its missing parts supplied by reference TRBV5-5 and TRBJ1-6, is DAGVTQSPTHLIKTRGQQVTLRCSPISGHKSVSWYQQVLGQGPQFIFQYYEKEERGRGNFPDRFSARQFPNYSSELNVNALLLGDSALYLCASSSTGSPLHFGNGTRLTVT.

The chain's CDR3 is CASSLPGKPQHF. The DNA for the CDR3 is TGTGCCAGCAGCTTACCAGGGAAGCCCCAGCATTTT. The chain links TRBV7-2 to TRBJ1-5, with a weak D call TRBD1 (5 bases). This CDR3 is 12 amino acids long. Germline CDR1 and CDR2: SGHTA and FQGNSA. V was cut by 2 bases and J by 8 bases, with 7 bases left in between. Variable domain in full (rest from reference TRBV7-2 and TRBJ1-5): GAGVSQSPSNKVTEKGKDVELRCDPISGHTALYWYRQSLGQGLEFLIYFQGNSAPDKSGLPSDRFSAERTGGSVSTLTIQRTQQEDSAVYLCASSLPGKPQHFGDGTRLSIL.

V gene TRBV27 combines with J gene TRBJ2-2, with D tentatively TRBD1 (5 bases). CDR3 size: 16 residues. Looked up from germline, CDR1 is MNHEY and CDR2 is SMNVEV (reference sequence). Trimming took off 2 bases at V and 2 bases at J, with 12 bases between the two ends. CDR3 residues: CASSLVPRANTGELFF. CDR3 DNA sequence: TGTGCCAGCAGTTTAGTGCCCAGGGCTAACACCGGGGAGCTGTTTTTT.

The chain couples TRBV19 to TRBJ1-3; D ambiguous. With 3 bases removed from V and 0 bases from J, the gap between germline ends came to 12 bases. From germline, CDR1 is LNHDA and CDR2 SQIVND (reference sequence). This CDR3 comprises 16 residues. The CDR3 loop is CASSMGPVSSGNTIYF. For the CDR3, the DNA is TGTGCCAGTAGTATGGGCCCCGTGAGCTCTGGAAACACCATATATTTT.

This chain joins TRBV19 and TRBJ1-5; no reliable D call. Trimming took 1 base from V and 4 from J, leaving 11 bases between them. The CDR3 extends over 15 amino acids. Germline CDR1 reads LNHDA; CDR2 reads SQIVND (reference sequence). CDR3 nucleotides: TGTGCCAGTAGTATAGTAGGCAACCTTAATCAGCCCCAGCATTTT. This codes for CASSIVGNLNQPQHF.

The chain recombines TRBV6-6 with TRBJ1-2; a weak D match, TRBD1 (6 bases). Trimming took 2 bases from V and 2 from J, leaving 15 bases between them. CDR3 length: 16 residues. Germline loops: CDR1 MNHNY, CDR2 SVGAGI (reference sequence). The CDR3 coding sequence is TGTGCCAGCAGTTACGGGGGGGGCGCAAAGAACTATGGCTACACCTTC. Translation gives CASSYGGGAKNYGYTF.

DNA of the CDR3: TGTGCCAGCAGCCCAGGACCAGGACAGAGCACAGATACGCAGTATTTT. Protein product: CASSPGPGQSTDTQYF. The gene calls are TRBV9 and TRBJ2-3, with a tentative D call TRBD1 (6 bases). The CDR3 runs 16 residues. Trimming shortened V by 4 bases and J by 0 bases, and 15 bases separated the two germline ends. CDR1 and CDR2 from the germline V gene are SGDLS and YYNGEE. The entire variable domain, with the rest obtained from reference TRBV9 and TRBJ2-3, is as follows: DSGVTQTPKHLITATGQRVTLRCSPRSGDLSVYWYQQSLDQGLQFLIQYYNGEERAKGNILERFSAQQFPDLHSELNLSSLELGDSALYFCASSPGPGQSTDTQYFGPGTRLTVL.

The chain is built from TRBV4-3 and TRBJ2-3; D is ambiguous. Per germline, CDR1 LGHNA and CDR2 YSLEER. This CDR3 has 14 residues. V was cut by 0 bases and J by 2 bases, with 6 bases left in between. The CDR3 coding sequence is TGCGCCAGCAGCCAAGATTGGGACACAGATACGCAGTATTTT. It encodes CASSQDWDTDTQYF.

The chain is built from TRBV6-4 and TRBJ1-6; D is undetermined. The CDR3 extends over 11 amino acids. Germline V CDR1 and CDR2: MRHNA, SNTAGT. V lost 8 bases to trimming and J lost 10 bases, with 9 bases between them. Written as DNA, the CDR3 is TGTGCCAGCCTCGGGAAATCACCCCTCCACTTT. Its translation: CASLGKSPLHF.

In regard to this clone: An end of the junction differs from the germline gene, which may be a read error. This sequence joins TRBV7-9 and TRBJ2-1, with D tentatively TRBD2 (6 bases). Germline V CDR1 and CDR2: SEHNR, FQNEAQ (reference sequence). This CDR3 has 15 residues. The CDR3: CASSLALAGGNGQFF. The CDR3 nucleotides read TGTGCCAGCAGCTTAGCGCTGGCTGGGGGGAATGGGCAGTTCTTC.

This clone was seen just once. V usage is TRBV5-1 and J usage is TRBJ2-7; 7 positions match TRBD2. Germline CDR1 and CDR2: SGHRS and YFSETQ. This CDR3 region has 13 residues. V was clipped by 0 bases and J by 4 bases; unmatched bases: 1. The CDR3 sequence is CASSLGEGYEQYF. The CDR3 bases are TGCGCCAGCAGCTTGGGGGAGGGATACGAGCAGTACTTC.